Listed below are T cell receptor beta chains from one sample, sequenced in a study of blood T cell repertoires in COVID-19. The repertoire was sequenced with immunoSEQ multiplex PCR; TCRdb's copy has only in-frame clones and lacks some. Among approximately 220,000 clones listed, 83% were seen once. The sample consisted of PBMCs or T cells enriched from blood (not recorded which). Source of these receptors: a woman between 50 and 59 years old who had been exposed to COVID-19. The CDR3 runs from the conserved cysteine through the conserved F or W. A D gene is named only where the DNA matches it firmly. Some rows mark clone size as missing; the rest say once, few, many or name a class of expanded clone.

J,size,V,D,CDR3,DNA
TRBJ1-6,.,TRBV28,TRBD1,CASTRDSFYNSPLHF,TGTGCCAGCACGAGGGACAGTTTCTATAATTCACCCCTCCACTTT
TRBJ1-1,.,TRBV28,TRBD1,CASSYRGPLMNTEAFF,TGTGCCAGCAGTTACAGGGGGCCCCTAATGAACACTGAAGCTTTCTTT
TRBJ1-1,.,TRBV20-1,.,CSASMMEYGSAFF,TGCAGTGCTAGTATGATGGAGTACGGGTCGGCTTTCTTT
TRBJ1-5,.,TRBV19,.,CASSIAGDQPQHF,TGTGCCAGTAGTATAGCCGGGGATCAGCCCCAGCATTTT
TRBJ1-2,few,TRBV28,.,CASSSLYGYTF,TGTGCCAGCAGTTCTCTCTATGGCTACACCTTC
TRBJ1-6,few,TRBV9,.,CASSVDLNSPLHF,TGTGCCAGCAGCGTAGATCTGAATTCACCCCTCCACTTT
TRBJ2-1,.,TRBV7-9,.,CASSLALRGLEDNEQFF,TGTGCCAGCAGCTTAGCTTTGAGGGGACTGGAGGACAATGAGCAGTTCTTC
TRBJ2-3,.,TRBV29-1,.,CSVEALASTDTQYF,TGCAGCGTTGAAGCCTTGGCTAGCACAGATACGCAGTATTTT
TRBJ1-2,.,TRBV6-5,TRBD1,CASTPNRGGGYTF,TGTGCCAGCACCCCGAACAGGGGGGGTGGCTACACCTTC
TRBJ2-1,many,TRBV7-2,TRBD2,CASSPHGGVSYNEQFF,TGTGCCAGCAGCCCCCACGGGGGGGTCTCCTACAATGAGCAGTTCTTC
TRBJ2-1,.,TRBV5-1,TRBD1,CASSPRQGSSYNEQFF,TGCGCCAGCAGCCCCCGACAGGGGAGCTCCTACAATGAGCAGTTCTTC
TRBJ1-2,once,TRBV28,TRBD1,CAILPTGGLRGYGYTF,TGTGCCATCCTTCCCACAGGGGGCTTAAGGGGCTATGGCTACACCTTC
TRBJ1-4,.,TRBV5-1,.,CASSFEANEKLFF,TGCGCCAGCAGCTTTGAGGCTAATGAAAAACTGTTTTTT
TRBJ1-1,.,TRBV7-2,TRBD1,CASSLEGQGAGAFF,TGTGCCAGCAGCTTAGAGGGACAGGGGGCAGGTGCTTTCTTT
TRBJ2-3,.,TRBV5-1,.,CASSLQGADTDTQYF,TGCGCCAGCAGCTTGCAAGGAGCGGACACAGATACGCAGTATTTT
TRBJ1-1,.,TRBV28,TRBD1,CASSPGQGISEAFF,TGTGCCAGCAGTCCGGGACAGGGGATCTCTGAAGCTTTCTTT
TRBJ2-5,once,TRBV2,.,CASSDRASSRETQYF,TGTGCCAGCAGTGACAGGGCCTCGAGTAGGGAGACCCAGTACTTC
TRBJ1-5,.,TRBV19,TRBD1,CASSIQAAGGQPQHF,TGTGCCAGTAGTATTCAGGCGGCAGGGGGACAGCCCCAGCATTTT
TRBJ2-7,.,TRBV6-5,TRBD1,CASRDQGALAEQYF,TGTGCCAGCAGAGATCAGGGGGCGCTTGCCGAGCAGTACTTC
TRBJ1-1,.,TRBV28,TRBD1,CASTLTGGNTEAFF,TGTGCCAGCACCCTGACAGGGGGGAACACTGAAGCTTTCTTT